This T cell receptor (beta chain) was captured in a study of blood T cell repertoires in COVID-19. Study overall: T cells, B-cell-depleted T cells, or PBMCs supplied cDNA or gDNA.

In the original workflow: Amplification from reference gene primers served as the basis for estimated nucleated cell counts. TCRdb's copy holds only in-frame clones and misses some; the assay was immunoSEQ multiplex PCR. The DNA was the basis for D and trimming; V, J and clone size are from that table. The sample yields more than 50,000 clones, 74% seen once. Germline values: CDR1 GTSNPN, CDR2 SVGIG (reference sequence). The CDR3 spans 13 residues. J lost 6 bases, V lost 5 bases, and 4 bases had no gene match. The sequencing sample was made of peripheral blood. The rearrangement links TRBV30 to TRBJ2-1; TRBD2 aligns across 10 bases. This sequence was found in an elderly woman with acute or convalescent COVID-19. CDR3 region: CAWEREGPNEQFF. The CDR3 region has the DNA TGTGCCTGGGAGCGGGAGGGCCCCAATGAGCAGTTCTTC.